This T cell receptor beta chain was identified during a study of monozygotic twins with inflammatory bowel disease. Study-wide points: Using the inverse Simpson index, IBD patients had lower TCRbeta diversity than healthy co-twins. The sharing of clonotypes with others was lower in IBD patients than in healthy twins, especially with disease activity.

For this clonotype: Its antigen is not identified.

UMIs containing a 6-nucleotide sample barcode were added via template switching. TCRdb re-called the 5' RACE reads and shows each CDR3 protein once, DNA omitted. This sample's table has fewer than 350,000 distinct CDR3 sequences. This CDR3 contains 15 residues. Germline CDR1 is SEHNR and CDR2 is FQNEAQ (reference sequence). The chain uses TRBV7-9 and TRBJ1-1; the D call from TCRdb, TRBD1, cannot be confirmed without DNA. The clonotype originates from a human donor with ulcerative colitis or Crohn's disease, or a healthy co-twin of an affected twin (not recorded which). The specimen sequenced was blood. CDR3 in amino acids: CASSPQTAGGTEAFF.